This record looks at one T cell receptor (beta chain) sequence and its context. Its antigen is unidentified. This sample was included in a study of beta chain features in type 1 diabetes. Sorted populations all had greater than 95% purity. What was sequenced were expressed TCRB transcripts, since all of the isolated RNA had been reverse transcribed. Some clones are missing from TCRdb's copy, which holds only in-frame ones; the method was immunoSEQ multiplex PCR. The sample consists of a few hundred thousand clones, around 24% of them appearing once. Study outcomes and limitations: Relative to healthy donors, patients appeared to have naive, central memory and Treg TCRB repertoires that were more similar. There was a moderate but significant shortening of TCRB CDR3s in all four CD4+ subsets of Type 1 diabetes patients.

V dropped 1 base and J dropped 5; count of bases not matched to a gene: 2. CDR1 is MGHRA and CDR2 is YSYEKL in the germline V gene. The CDR3 has 13 residues. This sequence was found in a woman aged 25 to 39 with type 1 diabetes. This chain connects TRBV4-1 to TRBJ2-7, with 7 bases identical to TRBD2. The sequenced sample was naive CD4+ T cells from blood. CDR3: CASSQVGRDEQYF. Written as DNA, the CDR3 is TGCGCCAGCAGCCAAGTTGGGAGGGACGAGCAGTACTTC.